The rows below give T cell receptor beta chains drawn from one sample of a study of T cell changes during pregnancy in multiple sclerosis. Data came from immunoSEQ multiplex PCR; TCRdb stores just in-frame clones and leaves some out. The sample holds some 28,000 clones; about 93% are singletons and the top ten take 0.4% to 0.55%. The sample was CD4+ T cells from peripheral blood mononuclear cells, taken after pregnancy. These receptors came from a female donor with multiple sclerosis, enrolled in a pregnancy study. Each CDR3 is given with its conserved first and last residue. D genes are given only for firm matches. Clone size is not always given. Where it is, it says once, few, many or a class for expanded clones.

clone size: NA
D gene: NA
CDR3 length: 16
V gene: TRBV6-6
J gene: TRBJ1-3
CDR3 protein: CASSGSGASSGNTIYF
CDR3 DNA: TGTGCCAGCAGCGGATCTGGGGCTTCCTCTGGAAACACCATATATTTT

clone size: few
D gene: TRBD1
CDR3 length: 16
V gene: TRBV18
J gene: TRBJ1-1
CDR3 protein: CASSSSQGAQNTEAFF
CDR3 DNA: TGTGCCAGCTCATCATCACAGGGGGCCCAGAACACTGAAGCTTTCTTT

clone size: NA
D gene: TRBD1
CDR3 length: 15
V gene: TRBV7-2
J gene: TRBJ1-1
CDR3 protein: CASSYWTGKNTEAFF
CDR3 DNA: TGTGCCAGCAGCTACTGGACAGGGAAAAACACTGAAGCTTTCTTT

clone size: NA
D gene: NA
CDR3 length: 14
V gene: TRBV4-2
J gene: TRBJ2-5
CDR3 protein: CASGLGGPQETQYF
CDR3 DNA: TGTGCCAGCGGGCTAGGGGGTCCGCAAGAGACCCAGTACTTC

clone size: NA
D gene: TRBD1
CDR3 length: 15
V gene: TRBV6-5
J gene: TRBJ1-5
CDR3 protein: CASRVGQGGGQPQHF
CDR3 DNA: TGTGCCAGCAGAGTGGGACAGGGAGGAGGTCAGCCCCAGCATTTT

clone size: NA
D gene: TRBD2
CDR3 length: 15
V gene: TRBV7-9
J gene: TRBJ2-7
CDR3 protein: CASSSRLAGGDEQYF
CDR3 DNA: TGTGCCAGCAGCTCCCGACTAGCGGGAGGAGATGAGCAGTACTTC

clone size: NA
D gene: NA
CDR3 length: 19
V gene: TRBV27
J gene: TRBJ2-2
CDR3 protein: CASSLSILLGSTRSGELFF
CDR3 DNA: TGTGCCAGCAGTTTATCGATTCTTTTGGGTTCTACTAGGTCCGGGGAGCTGTTTTTT

clone size: NA
D gene: TRBD2
CDR3 length: 13
V gene: TRBV6-1
J gene: TRBJ2-7
CDR3 protein: CASTRREGYEQYF
CDR3 DNA: TGTGCCAGCACTAGGCGGGAGGGATACGAGCAGTACTTC

clone size: NA
D gene: NA
CDR3 length: 22
V gene: TRBV19
J gene: TRBJ1-2
CDR3 protein: CASSPRADRSYGYTFDREGYTF
CDR3 DNA: NA

clone size: NA
D gene: NA
CDR3 length: 15
V gene: TRBV7-9
J gene: TRBJ2-7
CDR3 protein: CASSLDGVSSYEQYF
CDR3 DNA: TGTGCCAGCAGCTTAGACGGGGTGAGCTCCTACGAGCAGTACTTC

clone size: NA
D gene: NA
CDR3 length: 15
V gene: TRBV5-1
J gene: TRBJ2-1
CDR3 protein: CASSSDRSSYNEQFF
CDR3 DNA: TGCGCCAGCAGTTCCGACAGGAGCTCCTACAATGAGCAGTTCTTC

clone size: NA
D gene: NA
CDR3 length: 17
V gene: TRBV5-4
J gene: TRBJ2-4
CDR3 protein: CASSVDSFQLAKNIQYF
CDR3 DNA: TGTGCCAGCAGCGTGGACAGCTTCCAACTAGCCAAAAACATTCAGTACTTC

clone size: once
D gene: NA
CDR3 length: 13
V gene: TRBV2
J gene: TRBJ1-5
CDR3 protein: CASSDNRSPAQHF
CDR3 DNA: TGTGCCAGCAGTGATAACCGGTCCCCGGCCCAGCATTTT

clone size: once
D gene: TRBD1
CDR3 length: 15
V gene: TRBV18
J gene: TRBJ2-7
CDR3 protein: CASSPGTGVSYEQYF
CDR3 DNA: TGTGCCAGCTCACCCGGGACAGGGGTGAGCTACGAGCAGTACTTC

clone size: NA
D gene: NA
CDR3 length: 12
V gene: TRBV6-5
J gene: TRBJ2-7
CDR3 protein: CASSKQGYEQYF
CDR3 DNA: TGTGCCAGCAGTAAACAGGGCTACGAGCAGTACTTC

clone size: NA
D gene: NA
CDR3 length: 15
V gene: TRBV19
J gene: TRBJ2-6
CDR3 protein: CASQGFNSGANVLTF
CDR3 DNA: TGTGCCAGTCAGGGGTTTAATTCTGGGGCCAACGTCCTGACTTTC

clone size: NA
D gene: NA
CDR3 length: 14
V gene: TRBV7-9
J gene: TRBJ1-6
CDR3 protein: CASNIDTDNSPLHF
CDR3 DNA: TGTGCCAGCAACATTGACACAGATAATTCACCCCTCCACTTT

clone size: NA
D gene: NA
CDR3 length: 13
V gene: TRBV4-1
J gene: TRBJ2-5
CDR3 protein: CASSQDFQETQYF
CDR3 DNA: TGCGCCAGCAGCCAGGACTTCCAAGAGACCCAGTACTTC

clone size: NA
D gene: TRBD1
CDR3 length: 14
V gene: TRBV4-3
J gene: TRBJ2-7
CDR3 protein: CASSQGQGGSEQYF
CDR3 DNA: TGCGCCAGCAGCCAGGGACAGGGTGGGAGCGAGCAGTACTTC

clone size: NA
D gene: NA
CDR3 length: 14
V gene: TRBV7-9
J gene: TRBJ1-1
CDR3 protein: CASRPATLPREAFF
CDR3 DNA: TGTGCCAGCAGGCCGGCAACACTACCTCGTGAAGCTTTCTTT

clone size: NA
D gene: TRBD1
CDR3 length: 18
V gene: TRBV7-9
J gene: TRBJ1-1
CDR3 protein: CASSLLGQGRGLNTEAFF
CDR3 DNA: TGTGCCAGCAGCTTATTGGGACAGGGGAGGGGATTGAACACTGAAGCTTTCTTT

clone size: NA
D gene: NA
CDR3 length: 17
V gene: TRBV21-1
J gene: TRBJ1-6
CDR3 protein: CASPRDKALGARSPLHF
CDR3 DNA: TGTGCCAGCCCCCGGGACAAGGCTCTCGGGGCGCGTTCACCCCTCCACTTT

clone size: NA
D gene: NA
CDR3 length: 16
V gene: TRBV7-8
J gene: TRBJ1-3
CDR3 protein: CASSLARVGSGNTIYF
CDR3 DNA: TGTGCCAGCAGCTTAGCCAGGGTAGGCTCTGGAAACACCATATATTTT

clone size: NA
D gene: NA
CDR3 length: 14
V gene: TRBV6-5
J gene: TRBJ2-1
CDR3 protein: CASSYSTGVGEQFF
CDR3 DNA: TGTGCCAGCAGTTACTCGACGGGAGTGGGTGAGCAGTTCTTC

clone size: NA
D gene: TRBD1
CDR3 length: 15
V gene: TRBV7-9
J gene: TRBJ2-7
CDR3 protein: CASSSGTGMGYEQYF
CDR3 DNA: TGTGCCAGCAGCTCCGGGACAGGGATGGGCTACGAGCAGTACTTC

clone size: NA
D gene: NA
CDR3 length: 15
V gene: TRBV11-2
J gene: TRBJ2-1
CDR3 protein: CASSSQGGSYNEQFF
CDR3 DNA: TGTGCCAGCAGCTCTCAAGGGGGCTCCTACAATGAGCAGTTCTTC

clone size: NA
D gene: NA
CDR3 length: 16
V gene: TRBV19
J gene: TRBJ1-2
CDR3 protein: CASSIGDSIGDYGYTF
CDR3 DNA: TGTGCCAGTAGTATAGGCGACAGCATCGGAGACTATGGCTACACCTTC

clone size: NA
D gene: NA
CDR3 length: 14
V gene: TRBV19
J gene: TRBJ1-1
CDR3 protein: CASKEGLFNTEAFF
CDR3 DNA: TGTGCCAGTAAAGAGGGACTTTTCAACACTGAAGCTTTCTTT

clone size: NA
D gene: NA
CDR3 length: 13
V gene: TRBV9
J gene: TRBJ2-1
CDR3 protein: CASSVAGVNEQFF
CDR3 DNA: TGTGCCAGCAGCGTAGCAGGGGTCAATGAGCAGTTCTTC

clone size: NA
D gene: TRBD1
CDR3 length: 14
V gene: TRBV19
J gene: TRBJ2-2
CDR3 protein: CASSGTGDTGELFF
CDR3 DNA: TGTGCCAGTAGTGGTACAGGGGACACCGGGGAGCTGTTTTTT

clone size: NA
D gene: NA
CDR3 length: 14
V gene: TRBV2
J gene: TRBJ1-5
CDR3 protein: CASSEEGAGQPQHF
CDR3 DNA: TGTGCCAGCAGTGAAGAAGGGGCTGGGCAGCCCCAGCATTTT

clone size: NA
D gene: TRBD2
CDR3 length: 15
V gene: TRBV5-4
J gene: TRBJ2-7
CDR3 protein: CASSLMASGNYEQYF
CDR3 DNA: TGTGCCAGCAGCTTGATGGCTAGCGGAAACTACGAGCAGTACTTC

clone size: NA
D gene: NA
CDR3 length: 13
V gene: TRBV25-1
J gene: TRBJ2-5
CDR3 protein: CASSENLMGTQYF
CDR3 DNA: TGTGCCAGCAGTGAAAATCTAATGGGCACCCAGTACTTC

clone size: NA
D gene: TRBD2
CDR3 length: 16
V gene: TRBV5-8
J gene: TRBJ2-1
CDR3 protein: CASSLELAGGPNEQFF
CDR3 DNA: TGTGCCAGCAGCTTGGAGCTAGCGGGGGGGCCAAATGAGCAGTTCTTC

clone size: NA
D gene: NA
CDR3 length: 16
V gene: TRBV7-2
J gene: TRBJ1-6
CDR3 protein: CASSLGGGKNNSPLHF
CDR3 DNA: TGTGCCAGCAGCTTGGGCGGGGGCAAGAATAATTCACCCCTCCACTTT

clone size: NA
D gene: NA
CDR3 length: 13
V gene: TRBV27
J gene: TRBJ1-2
CDR3 protein: CASSLTGGYGYTF
CDR3 DNA: TGTGCCAGCAGTTTGACGGGAGGGTATGGCTACACCTTC

clone size: NA
D gene: NA
CDR3 length: 15
V gene: TRBV11-2
J gene: TRBJ2-5
CDR3 protein: CASSIFPGEEETQYF
CDR3 DNA: TGTGCCAGCAGCATATTCCCTGGGGAGGAAGAGACCCAGTACTTC

clone size: NA
D gene: TRBD1
CDR3 length: 15
V gene: TRBV19
J gene: TRBJ1-4
CDR3 protein: CASSRDRDANEKLFF
CDR3 DNA: TGTGCCAGTAGCCGAGACAGGGATGCAAATGAAAAACTGTTTTTT

clone size: NA
D gene: TRBD1
CDR3 length: 13
V gene: TRBV29-1
J gene: TRBJ1-1
CDR3 protein: CSAGDREVTEAFF
CDR3 DNA: TGCAGCGCTGGGGACAGGGAGGTCACTGAAGCTTTCTTT

clone size: NA
D gene: NA
CDR3 length: 13
V gene: TRBV7-9
J gene: TRBJ1-1
CDR3 protein: CASSYPGQTEAFF
CDR3 DNA: TGTGCCAGCAGCTACCCCGGACAGACTGAAGCTTTCTTT

clone size: NA
D gene: NA
CDR3 length: 13
V gene: TRBV7-9
J gene: TRBJ2-7
CDR3 protein: CASSPRTAYEQYF
CDR3 DNA: TGTGCCAGCAGCCCCCGGACAGCCTACGAGCAGTACTTC

clone size: NA
D gene: NA
CDR3 length: 14
V gene: TRBV7-3
J gene: TRBJ2-5
CDR3 protein: CASSLKQIKETQYF
CDR3 DNA: TGTGCCAGCAGCTTGAAACAGATAAAAGAGACCCAGTACTTC

clone size: NA
D gene: NA
CDR3 length: 16
V gene: TRBV6-5
J gene: TRBJ2-4
CDR3 protein: CASSYSTGTRKNIQYF
CDR3 DNA: TGTGCCAGCAGTTACTCGACGGGAACGAGGAAAAACATTCAGTACTTC

clone size: NA
D gene: TRBD1
CDR3 length: 13
V gene: TRBV6-5
J gene: TRBJ1-2
CDR3 protein: CASSLTGGQHITF
CDR3 DNA: TGTGCCAGCAGCCTAACAGGGGGGCAGCATATTACCTTC

clone size: NA
D gene: NA
CDR3 length: 16
V gene: TRBV29-1
J gene: TRBJ2-1
CDR3 protein: CSVVAVERESYNEQFF
CDR3 DNA: TGCAGCGTCGTCGCCGTAGAGAGGGAGTCCTACAATGAGCAGTTCTTC

clone size: NA
D gene: NA
CDR3 length: 16
V gene: TRBV5-6
J gene: TRBJ1-5
CDR3 protein: CASSLGLGQSNQPQHF
CDR3 DNA: TGTGCCAGCAGCTTGGGGTTAGGACAAAGCAATCAGCCCCAGCATTTT

clone size: NA
D gene: NA
CDR3 length: 15
V gene: TRBV9
J gene: TRBJ2-1
CDR3 protein: CASSLRGREVHEQFF
CDR3 DNA: TGTGCCAGCAGCCTTCGAGGGAGAGAGGTTCATGAGCAGTTCTTC

clone size: NA
D gene: TRBD1
CDR3 length: 16
V gene: TRBV27
J gene: TRBJ1-2
CDR3 protein: CASSELGGQGRYGYTF
CDR3 DNA: TGTGCCAGCAGTGAGCTGGGGGGACAGGGTCGCTATGGCTACACCTTC

clone size: once
D gene: NA
CDR3 length: 15
V gene: TRBV5-1
J gene: TRBJ2-3
CDR3 protein: CASSLAQKSTDTQYF
CDR3 DNA: TGCGCCAGCAGTTTGGCACAGAAAAGCACAGATACGCAGTATTTT

clone size: NA
D gene: NA
CDR3 length: 14
V gene: TRBV6-6
J gene: TRBJ2-7
CDR3 protein: CASSPSAGNGEQYF
CDR3 DNA: TGTGCCAGCAGTCCCAGTGCAGGGAACGGCGAGCAGTACTTC

clone size: NA
D gene: TRBD1
CDR3 length: 16
V gene: TRBV7-9
J gene: TRBJ1-1
CDR3 protein: CASSSDRGGGNTEAFF
CDR3 DNA: TGTGCCAGCAGCTCAGACAGGGGAGGGGGAAACACTGAAGCTTTCTTT

clone size: NA
D gene: NA
CDR3 length: 13
V gene: TRBV2
J gene: TRBJ2-5
CDR3 protein: CASTGGDWETQYF
CDR3 DNA: TGTGCCAGCACCGGCGGGGACTGGGAGACCCAGTACTTC

clone size: NA
D gene: TRBD1
CDR3 length: 15
V gene: TRBV7-2
J gene: TRBJ1-5
CDR3 protein: CASSWGQITNQPQHF
CDR3 DNA: TGTGCCAGCAGCTGGGGACAGATTACAAATCAGCCCCAGCATTTT

clone size: NA
D gene: NA
CDR3 length: 15
V gene: TRBV18
J gene: TRBJ1-2
CDR3 protein: CASSPSATANYGYTF
CDR3 DNA: TGTGCCAGCTCACCATCTGCGACAGCAAACTATGGCTACACCTTC

clone size: NA
D gene: TRBD1
CDR3 length: 15
V gene: TRBV27
J gene: TRBJ1-2
CDR3 protein: CASSSGTGGYYGYTF
CDR3 DNA: TGTGCCAGCAGTTCGGGGACAGGGGGCTACTATGGCTACACCTTC